The clone carrying this TCR beta chain has a handful of counts. This entry is derived from a study of human T cells and chemical hapten exposure. Background on the study: Sensitization used 2% DPC on about 2 cm by about 2 cm upper inner arm skin. Patch testing was performed with 0.01% DPC on the upper back, with reading at 6 days. Among samples, TCR yields varied mainly because of small differences in pooled library volume.

With 1 base removed from V and 4 bases from J, the gap between germline ends came to 11 bases. The CDR3 spans 14 residues. Germline V gene data show CDR1 as DFQATT and CDR2 as SNEGSKA (reference sequence). Authors' analysis steps: TCR counts had a median of 95,638 per sample and spanned roughly 23,224 to 750,000. Via MiXCR, TCRdb re-called the RACE reads, giving one row per CDR3 protein. The V and J calls, along with clone size, are taken from TCRdb and not from the paper's own processing. This sample has 80,000 to 100,000 distinct CDR3 sequences, with roughly 27% found just once. Time point specified: patch test 3, about 24 weeks after DPC sensitization. As for treatment: therapeutic diphenylcyclopropenone sensitization with weekly scalp DPC.

The material was whole blood, obtained in connection with sensitization to the hapten diphenylcyclopropenone (DPC). The source of this sequence is a middle-aged man with alopecia areata. Some clones in this sample may be carry-over from other donors' samples. This chain uses TRBV20-1 with TRBJ1-5; D call uncertain. The CDR3 spells CSARAGVPNQPQHF. The DNA for the CDR3 is TGCAGTGCTAGAGCTGGGGTCCCTAATCAGCCCCAGCATTTT.